This T cell receptor (beta chain) was recorded in a study of Graves' ophthalmopathy and Graves' hyperthyroidism. The hyperthyroidism patients, aged 18 to 65, had been newly diagnosed, with under 2 months' duration. Other autoimmune diseases, uncontrolled infections, pregnancy and lactation each led to patient exclusion. This clonotype was observed a handful of times. Germline CDR1 SEHNR, CDR2 FQNEAQ (reference sequence). Trimming at V came to 1 base and at J to 5 bases, leaving 4 bases not matched to a gene. The CDR3 is 14 residues long. TCR beta CDR3 amplification used RNA transcripts. Scientists carried out first-round RT-PCR using HTBI primers and then a second-round multiplex PCR. Each CDR3 protein gets one entry after TCRdb re-called the multiplex PCR reads with MiXCR. The table records around 520,000 distinct CDR3 sequences, 35% to 40% of them present only once.

This receptor was taken from an adult man with Graves' hyperthyroidism. The chain recombines TRBV7-9 with TRBJ2-7; TRBD1 matches at 8 bases. The sequenced sample consisted of peripheral blood or thyroid tissue (not recorded which). The CDR3 DNA reads as TGTGCCAGCAGCTTAGGACAGGGGTGGAACGAGCAGTACTTC. Encoded protein: CASSLGQGWNEQYF.